This T cell receptor beta chain was found in a study of cytomegalovirus exposure and HLA in healthy donors. PCR employed 60 Vbeta and 13 Jbeta primers. TCRdb keeps only in-frame clones here, not all; method: immunoSEQ multiplex PCR. Among about 190,000 clones listed, over 70% were seen once. The germline gives CDR1 MNHEY, CDR2 SMNVEV (reference sequence). Deletions cut 5 bases from V and 9 bases from J, with 11 bases between. This CDR3 is 12 amino acids long. This clone was counted once. Its specificity is not known. General observations from the study: According to the study, about 180 TCR beta chains were cytomegalovirus-associated.

Specimen: PBMCs. This receptor was taken from a young woman in good health and CMV-seronegative. V gene TRBV27 combines with J gene TRBJ1-5; weak D call: TRBD1 (6 bases). The CDR3 nucleotides are TGTGCCAGCAGTCAACCGACAGGGCCCCAGCATTTT. Translating gives CASSQPTGPQHF.